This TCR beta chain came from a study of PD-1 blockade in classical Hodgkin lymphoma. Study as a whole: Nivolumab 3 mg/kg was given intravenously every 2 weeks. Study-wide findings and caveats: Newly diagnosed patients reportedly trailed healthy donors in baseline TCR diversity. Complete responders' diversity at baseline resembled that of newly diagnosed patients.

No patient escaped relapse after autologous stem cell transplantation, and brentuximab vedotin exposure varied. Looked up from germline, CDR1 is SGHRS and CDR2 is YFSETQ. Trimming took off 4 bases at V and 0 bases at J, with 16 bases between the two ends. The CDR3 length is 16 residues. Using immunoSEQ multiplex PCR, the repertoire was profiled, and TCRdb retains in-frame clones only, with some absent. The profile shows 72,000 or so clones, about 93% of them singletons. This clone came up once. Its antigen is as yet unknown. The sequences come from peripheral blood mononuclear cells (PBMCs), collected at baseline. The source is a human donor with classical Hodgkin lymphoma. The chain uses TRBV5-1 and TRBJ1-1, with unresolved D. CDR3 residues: CASSAIRGSMNTEAFF. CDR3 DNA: TGCGCCAGCAGCGCCATCCGGGGATCCATGAACACTGAAGCTTTCTTT.